These 21 T cell receptor beta chains originate from one sample sequenced in a study of PD-1 blockade in classical Hodgkin lymphoma. The patients all showed relapse after autologous stem cell transplantation, while their brentuximab vedotin exposure varied. The assay was immunoSEQ multiplex PCR, and TCRdb's table has in-frame clones only and misses some. Of about 50,000 clones in the sample, 88% are singletons; the top ten hold around 5%. The sequenced sample was peripheral blood mononuclear cells (PBMCs), obtained before the second cycle of nivolumab. Receptors were obtained from a human donor with classical Hodgkin lymphoma.

The chain links TRBV7-9 to TRBJ2-3; the match to TRBD2 covers 12 bases. The CDR3 runs 19 residues. CDR1 SEHNR and CDR2 FQNEAQ come from the germline V gene (reference sequence). The J segment lost 2 bases and the V segment lost 0 bases, leaving 9 bases of the junction unmatched. Here the CDR3 reads CASSLAATSGGPYTDTQYF. In nucleotides, the CDR3 is TGTGCCAGCAGCTTAGCCGCGACTAGCGGGGGTCCCTACACAGATACGCAGTATTTT.

J is TRBJ1-6 and V is TRBV5-1, with a tentative D call TRBD1 (6 bases). Trimming pared 2 bases from V and 6 bases from J, leaving 12 bases between. There are 15 residues in the CDR3. CDR1 SGHRS and CDR2 YFSETQ come from the germline V gene. CDR3 region: CASSLSGQPNSPLHF. In DNA, the CDR3 is TGCGCCAGCAGCTTATCCGGACAGCCTAATTCACCCCTCCACTTT.

This chain uses TRBV6-5 with TRBJ1-6; the D gene is possibly TRBD1 (5 bases). Germline V gene sequence: CDR1 MNHEY, CDR2 SVGAGI. The CDR3 length is 15 residues. With 4 bases removed from V and 2 bases from J, the gap between germline ends came to 9 bases. The CDR3 reads CASSSPGTYNSPLHF. DNA of the CDR3: TGTGCCAGCAGTTCTCCAGGGACCTATAATTCACCCCTCCACTTT.

Here the CDR3 DNA reads TGTGCCAGCTCACCGCTAGCGGGGGCCTCCGCCTACGAGCAGTACTTC. This codes for CASSPLAGASAYEQYF. This chain links TRBV18 with TRBJ2-7, with TRBD2 matching over 10 bases. CDR1 and CDR2 from the germline V gene are KGHSH and LQKENI. V lost 3 bases to trimming and J lost 2 bases; unmatched junction nucleotides: 7. This CDR3 comprises 16 residues. The full variable domain, rest sourced from reference TRBV18 and TRBJ2-7, is NAGVMQNPRHLVRRRGQEARLRCSPMKGHSHVYWYRQLPEEGLKFMVYLQKENIIDESGMPKERFSAEFPKEGPSILRIQQVVRGDSAAYFCASSPLAGASAYEQYFGPGTRLTVT.

V usage is TRBV28 and J usage is TRBJ1-3; D may be TRBD1 (6 bases). This CDR3 comprises 16 residues. V lost 7 bases to trimming and J lost 0 bases, with 16 bases between them. Germline V gene sequence: CDR1 MDHEN, CDR2 SYDVKM. CDR3 nucleotides: TGTGCCAGCACCGTTCCAGGGACAACCTCTGGAAACACCATATATTTT. Its translation is CASTVPGTTSGNTIYF.

CDR3 coding DNA: TGTGCCAGCAACCCTGAGACACATCAAGAGACCCAGTACTTC. Its protein is CASNPETHQETQYF. The chain couples TRBV6-1 to TRBJ2-5; no clear D gene. The ends were cut back, 7 bases at V and 2 bases at J, with 14 bases in the middle. The CDR3 is 14 residues long. Per germline, CDR1 MNHNS and CDR2 SASEGT.

V and J are TRBV28 and TRBJ2-1; 7 bases map to TRBD1. CDR1 is MDHEN, CDR2 SYDVKM, per germline. The length of the CDR3 is 16 residues. V lost 3 bases, J lost 4 bases, and 9 bases stayed unmatched. The CDR3 loop is CASSLDEGAMYNEQFF. The CDR3 DNA follows: TGTGCCAGCAGTTTGGATGAGGGGGCGATGTACAATGAGCAGTTCTTC.

A few counts support this clone. The chain links TRBV10-2 to TRBJ2-1; 11 bases line up with TRBD2. With 5 bases clipped from V and 9 bases from J, the junction kept 9 bases outside the gene matches. Germline CDR1 and CDR2: WSHSY and SAAADI. The CDR3 extends over 15 amino acids. This CDR3 is CASSLAGGALAEQFF. CDR3 nucleotide sequence: TGCGCCAGCAGTTTAGCGGGGGGGGCTCTGGCTGAGCAGTTCTTC.

This chain links TRBV27 with TRBJ2-3; D is perhaps TRBD1 or TRBD2 (6 bases each). CDR1 and CDR2 from the germline V gene are MNHEY and SMNVEV (reference sequence). Trimming removed 4 bases from V and 3 bases from J, with 26 bases in between. This CDR3 spans 19 amino acids. The DNA of the CDR3 is TGTGCCAGCAGTTCTACCCTCACTTGGGGGCGGGGAACAACAGATACGCAGTATTTT. Its protein is CASSSTLTWGRGTTDTQYF.

V gene TRBV7-8 combines with J gene TRBJ1-6; D uncertain. This CDR3 is built from 15 residues. Trimming pared 6 bases from V and 9 bases from J, leaving 18 bases between. Germline V CDR1 and CDR2: SGHVS, FQNEAQ. DNA for the CDR3: TGTGCCAGCAGACTTATGGGCCGGGAGGGTTCACCCCTCCACTTT. Protein product: CASRLMGREGSPLHF. The full variable domain, completed using reference TRBV7-8 and TRBJ1-6, is GAGVSQSPRYKVAKRGQDVALRCDPISGHVSLFWYQQALGQGPEFLTYFQNEAQLDKSGLPSDRFFAERPEGSVSTLKIQRTQQEDSAVYLCASRLMGREGSPLHFGNGTRLTVT.

This chain connects TRBV5-1 to TRBJ1-1; no clear D gene. CDR3 size: 13 residues. The germline V gene encodes CDR1 SGHRS and CDR2 YFSETQ. Trimming pared 0 bases from V and 2 bases from J, leaving 5 bases between. In DNA, the CDR3 is TGCGCCAGCAGCTTGGACAGCAACACTGAAGCTTTCTTT. It codes for CASSLDSNTEAFF.

The chain combines TRBV7-8 with TRBJ2-7; no definite D call. This CDR3 spans 14 amino acids. Germline V CDR1 and CDR2: SGHVS, FQNEAQ. Trimming took off 1 base at V and 0 bases at J, with 7 bases between the two ends. CDR3 nucleotides: TGTGCCAGCAGCTTAGTGTACAGCTCCTACGAGCAGTACTTC. Residues: CASSLVYSSYEQYF.

This chain joins TRBV10-3 and TRBJ2-6; D remains unclear. Germline V lookup: CDR1 ENHRY, CDR2 SYGVKD. Trimming stripped 4 bases from V and 4 bases from J, with 14 bases between. CDR3 size: 16 residues. The CDR3 DNA reads TGTGCCATCAGTGGGTCGTTTGTTGGCGGGGCCAACGTCCTGACTTTC. The encoded protein is CAISGSFVGGANVLTF.

The gene calls are TRBV2 and TRBJ2-3; 11 bases match TRBD2. V trimming: 7 bases; J trimming: 0 bases; junction bases outside the gene matches: 12. In germline, CDR1 is SNHLY, CDR2 FYNNEI. The CDR3 loop spans 18 amino acids. The CDR3 DNA reads TGTGCCAGCACCAAAAGAACTAGCGGGGGTGGAAGCACAGATACGCAGTATTTT. Its translation is CASTKRTSGGGSTDTQYF.

For the CDR3, the DNA is TGCGCCAGCCGGGGTAATATCCAAGAGACCCAGTACTTC. It codes for CASRGNIQETQYF. The chain links TRBV5-1 to TRBJ2-5; TRBD2 might be the D (5 bases). The CDR3 contains 13 residues. From germline, CDR1 is SGHRS and CDR2 YFSETQ. The V and J ends lost 7 bases and 1 base respectively, with 11 bases between them.

V usage is TRBV5-1 and J usage is TRBJ2-5; 8 bases are shared with TRBD2. Germline values: CDR1 SGHRS, CDR2 YFSETQ. The J segment lost 5 bases and the V segment lost 4 bases, leaving 10 bases of the junction unmatched. This CDR3 is 15 amino acids long. The CDR3 nucleotides are TGCGCCAGCAGCCCCGGGGCGGGGGGCTTTGAGACCCAGTACTTC. Protein product: CASSPGAGGFETQYF.

This chain uses TRBV11-2 with TRBJ2-7; D is ambiguous. This CDR3 is built from 12 residues. V was shortened by 2 bases and J by 5 bases, with 7 bases between the two germline ends. Germline V gene lookup returns CDR1 SGHAT and CDR2 FQNNGV. The CDR3 DNA reads as TGTGCCAGCAGCTTAATCGTCCACGAGCAGTACTTC. Its protein product is CASSLIVHEQYF. Using reference TRBV11-2 and TRBJ2-7 for the parts outside the CDR3, the full variable domain is EAGVAQSPRYKIIEKRQSVAFWCNPISGHATLYWYQQILGQGPKLLIQFQNNGVVDDSQLPKDRFSAERLKGVDSTLKIQPAKLEDSAVYLCASSLIVHEQYFGPGTRLTVT.

The rearrangement links TRBV4-2 to TRBJ1-1; D might be TRBD1 (6 bases). CDR3 size: 16 residues. V dropped 2 bases and J dropped 1 base, with 14 bases sitting between them. Germline CDR1 LGHNA, CDR2 YNFKEQ. For the CDR3, the DNA is TGTGCCAGCAGCCAACCAAGCCGCAGGGGGAACACTGAAGCTTTCTTT. It codes for CASSQPSRRGNTEAFF.

The chain couples TRBV7-6 to TRBJ2-5, with 7 bases that match TRBD1. The V gene end was trimmed by 1 base and the J gene end by 5 bases; junction bases not matched to a gene: 10. Germline V gene sequence: CDR1 SGHVS, CDR2 FNYEAQ. This CDR3 comprises 16 residues. The CDR3 sequence is CASSLVRSRRGETQYF. In DNA form, the CDR3 reads TGTGCCAGCAGCTTAGTACGTTCGCGCAGGGGGGAGACCCAGTACTTC.

J is TRBJ2-2 and V is TRBV5-1; D call uncertain. CDR3 length equals 15 residues. Germline V gene data show CDR1 as SGHRS and CDR2 as YFSETQ. Trimming took off 2 bases at V and 1 base at J, with 9 bases between the two ends. The CDR3 DNA is TGCGCCAGCAGCTTTTTCGGGCAGAACACCGGGGAGCTGTTTTTT. Protein sequence: CASSFFGQNTGELFF.

The chain employs TRBV19 and TRBJ2-7; weak D call: TRBD1 (5 bases). V lost 5 bases and J lost 3, with 11 bases in between. Germline V CDR1 and CDR2: LNHDA, SQIVND (reference sequence). The CDR3 spans 13 residues. The chain's CDR3 is CASSAQGGYEQYF. CDR3 nucleotides: TGTGCCAGTAGTGCCCAGGGCGGCTACGAGCAGTACTTC.